These 20 T cell receptor beta chains came from one sample sequenced in a study of siplizumab effects on memory and regulatory T cells. Produced via immunoSEQ multiplex PCR; TCRdb's table is partial and in-frame only. Of around 87,000 clones listed, 75% to 90% are singletons. Sample: CD4+ T cells sorted from blood. The receptors here all came from a human donor in good health.

The CDR3: CASSEAHGGQPQHF. CDR3 nucleotide sequence: TGTGCCAGCAGTGAAGCGCATGGGGGACAGCCCCAGCATTTT. V usage is TRBV6-1 and J usage is TRBJ1-5; D may be TRBD1 (5 bases). CDR1 and CDR2 (germline): MNHNS, SASEGT. Trimming cost V 0 bases and J 7 bases, with 10 bases left between them. The CDR3 sequence is 14 residues long.

The chain carries TRBV10-3 and TRBJ2-2; 10 bases align to TRBD1. The CDR3 is made up of 14 amino acids. V was clipped by 7 bases and J by 9 bases; unmatched bases: 8. CDR1 and CDR2 (germline): ENHRY, SYGVKD. The CDR3 protein is CAIKGQGVGWELFF. The CDR3 nucleotides read TGTGCCATCAAAGGACAGGGGGTAGGCTGGGAGCTGTTTTTT.

This chain joins TRBV7-3 and TRBJ1-1; D ambiguous. CDR1 is SGHTA, CDR2 FQGTGA, per germline. The V gene lost 3 bases and the J gene lost 0 bases, with 8 bases spanning the gap. The CDR3 has 14 residues. CDR3 bases: TGTGCCAGCAGCTTCGACACGTTGAACACTGAAGCTTTCTTT. It specifies CASSFDTLNTEAFF.

The genes are TRBV11-3 and TRBJ1-1; TRBD1 agrees at 8 bases. CDR1 is SGHNT and CDR2 is YENEEA in the germline V gene. V trimming: 5 bases; J trimming: 1 base; junction bases outside the gene matches: 3. CDR3 size: 14 residues. CDR3 loop: CASSRGQGNTEAFF. The DNA of the CDR3 is TGTGCCAGCAGCCGTGGACAGGGGAACACTGAAGCTTTCTTT.

The V call is TRBV11-2, the J call TRBJ1-5; D remains unclear. The V gene lost 5 bases and the J gene lost 4 bases, with 6 bases spanning the gap. The CDR3 consists of 12 residues. Germline V lookup: CDR1 SGHAT, CDR2 FQNNGV. Here the CDR3 reads CASSRVNQPQHF. The CDR3 bases are TGTGCCAGCAGCCGCGTGAATCAGCCCCAGCATTTT.

The chain uses TRBV7-9 and TRBJ2-5; 7 nucleotides align to TRBD2. V dropped 3 bases and J dropped 1; count of bases not matched to a gene: 8. CDR3 length: 16 residues. Looked up from germline, CDR1 is SEHNR and CDR2 is FQNEAQ (reference sequence). This CDR3 reads CASSFASGRIQETQYF. In nucleotides, the CDR3 is TGTGCCAGCAGCTTCGCTAGCGGTCGTATCCAAGAGACCCAGTACTTC.

The genes are TRBV10-3 and TRBJ2-7; D not certain. The V end lost 8 bases, the J end lost 3 bases, and 8 bases lay between the germline ends. Per germline, CDR1 ENHRY and CDR2 SYGVKD. The CDR3 contains 11 residues. The CDR3 DNA follows: TGTGCCATCGGGCAGCACTACGAGCAGTACTTC. Its translation: CAIGQHYEQYF.

The CDR3 DNA sequence: TGTGCCAGCAGCGCTAGCGGGAGGGGGGGTACAGATACGCAGTATTTT. It codes for CASSASGRGGTDTQYF. J is TRBJ2-3 and V is TRBV9; TRBD2 agrees at 12 bases. The V and J ends lost 3 bases and 3 bases, in that order; junction bases with no gene match: 5. The germline gives CDR1 SGDLS, CDR2 YYNGEE. This CDR3 has 16 amino acids.

Written as DNA, the CDR3 is TGTGCCAGCAGGACCGGGACTAGCGGTGTCTGGGAGCAGTACTTC. Translated: CASRTGTSGVWEQYF. V is TRBV11-2 and J is TRBJ2-5; 11 bases are a match to TRBD2. The CDR3 loop spans 15 amino acids. Trimming removed 6 bases from V and 11 bases from J; junction bases left unmatched: 14. Germline V CDR1 and CDR2: SGHAT, FQNNGV.

V and J are TRBV19 and TRBJ2-3, with no clear D. Per the germline V gene, CDR1 is LNHDA and CDR2 is SQIVND (reference sequence). CDR3 length: 15 residues. Deletions cut 6 bases from V and 2 bases from J, with 15 bases between. CDR3 coding DNA: TGTGCCAGTAGAGACCCCCAACGGCCCACAGATACGCAGTATTTT. This translates into CASRDPQRPTDTQYF.

The V gene is TRBV5-6, the J gene TRBJ2-5, with 14 positions matching TRBD2. CDR3 length: 17 amino acids. The junction had 9 bases not matched to a gene; V was cut back by 4 bases and J by 4 bases. The germline V gene has CDR1 SGHDT and CDR2 YYEEEE. CDR3 nucleotides: TGTGCCAGCAGCCGGACTGGACTAGCGGGAGGTGGAGAGACCCAGTACTTC. It translates to CASSRTGLAGGGETQYF.

This chain uses TRBV6-1 with TRBJ1-2; D gene ambiguous. Per germline, CDR1 MNHNS and CDR2 SASEGT. V shed 1 base and J shed 5 bases, with 11 bases lying between them. This CDR3 is built from 14 residues. Here the CDR3 DNA reads TGTGCCAGCAGTGAAGGTTACCAGCTTTATGGCTACACCTTC. Translated, it gives CASSEGYQLYGYTF.

The chain recombines TRBV6-1 with TRBJ2-5; 7 bases fit TRBD1. The CDR3 runs to 15 residues. In germline, CDR1 is MNHNS, CDR2 SASEGT. The V gene end was trimmed by 2 bases and the J gene end by 5 bases; junction bases not matched to a gene: 8. CDR3 sequence reads: CASSEWTGPRETQYF. DNA of the CDR3: TGTGCCAGCAGTGAATGGACAGGACCAAGGGAGACCCAGTACTTC.

The chain joins TRBV29-1 to TRBJ2-7, with D perhaps matching TRBD2 (6 bases). V lost 5 bases and J 2 bases, leaving 16 bases between the germline ends. The CDR3 totals 14 residues. Germline loops: CDR1 SQVTM, CDR2 ANQGSEA. This CDR3 is CSVSSGGVPYEQYF. As DNA, the CDR3 is TGCAGCGTTTCCTCGGGCGGGGTTCCCTACGAGCAGTACTTC.

The rearrangement links TRBV7-8 to TRBJ1-2; a weak D match, TRBD1 (5 bases). Germline lookup yields CDR1 SGHVS and CDR2 FQNEAQ. This CDR3 spans 13 amino acids. Trimming removed 5 bases at V and 7 bases at J, with 14 bases between. The CDR3 reads CASSLTAEGGYTF. The CDR3 region has the DNA TGTGCCAGCAGCCTGACAGCGGAAGGTGGCTACACCTTC.

The chain is built from TRBV25-1 and TRBJ2-7, with TRBD1 matching over 9 bases. The ends lost 5 bases at V and 2 bases at J; junction bases unmatched: 7. Germline loops: CDR1 MGHDK, CDR2 SYGVNS. This CDR3 region has 15 residues. For the CDR3, the DNA is TGTGCCAGCAGTCCCCAAGGGACAGGGACCTACGAGCAGTACTTC. It translates to CASSPQGTGTYEQYF.

The chain carries TRBV5-8 and TRBJ1-2; D is uncertain. The CDR3 runs to 14 residues. Germline V gene lookup returns CDR1 SGHTS and CDR2 YDEGEE. The V end was cut by 0 bases, the J end by 4 bases, with 10 bases between. The DNA of the CDR3 is TGTGCCAGCAGCTTGGAATACGGGTCCTATGGCTACACCTTC. Its protein is CASSLEYGSYGYTF.

The chain couples TRBV6-6 to TRBJ1-3; perhaps TRBD1 as D (6 bases). Trimming left V 6 bases short and J 0 bases short, with 15 bases between. The CDR3 has 16 amino acids. Germline assignment: CDR1 MNHNY and CDR2 SVGAGI (reference sequence). As DNA, the CDR3 is TGTGCCAGCAGCACCGTACAGGGACACTCTGGAAACACCATATATTTT. Translated: CASSTVQGHSGNTIYF.

The chain employs TRBV7-8 and TRBJ2-3; a possible D gene is TRBD1 (6 bases). This CDR3 has 16 residues. Per the germline V gene, CDR1 is SGHVS and CDR2 is FQNEAQ. V lost 5 bases, J lost 1 base, and 16 bases lay in between. The CDR3 sequence is CASSQAWAGGTDTQYF. CDR3 bases: TGTGCCAGCAGCCAAGCATGGGCAGGGGGCACAGATACGCAGTATTTT.

The J gene is TRBJ1-3, the V gene TRBV19, with D unclear. This CDR3 has 14 amino acids. The germline gives CDR1 LNHDA, CDR2 SQIVND (reference sequence). Trimming shortened V by 6 bases and J by 0 bases, and 9 bases separated the two germline ends. CDR3 sequence reads: CASSPVFSGNTIYF. In nucleotides, the CDR3 is TGTGCCAGTAGCCCAGTGTTCTCTGGAAACACCATATATTTT.